This T cell receptor (beta chain) was retrieved from a study of T cells of healthy individuals. CDR1 is MNHNS and CDR2 is SASEGT in the germline V gene. The CDR3 sequence is 13 residues long. V dropped 5 bases and J dropped 4 bases, with 12 bases sitting between them. TCRdb reanalysed the 5' RACE reads using MiXCR and keeps one entry per CDR3 protein. The sample consists of around 98,000 distinct CDR3 sequences, around 17% of them appearing once. This receptor was identified in a human donor in good health. The chain uses TRBV6-1 and TRBJ2-7; D uncertain. The CDR3 sequence is CASSIGPSYEQYF. CDR3 DNA sequence: TGTGCCAGCAGTATCGGACCGTCGTACGAGCAGTACTTC.